Below, 21 T cell receptor beta chains from the same sample are listed, as sequenced in a study of shared T cell receptors in the human thymus. TCRdb's table, derived via immunoSEQ multiplex PCR, lists solely in-frame clones and lacks some. This table has under 700,000 clones, about four fifths appearing once. The same specimen was also included in a second study, on human thymus T cells.

The specimen sequenced was thymocytes. Every receptor here comes from a boy under two years old with a congenital heart defect.

The J gene is TRBJ2-3, the V gene TRBV7-9; D unresolved. V lost 1 base and J 5 bases, leaving 7 bases between the germline ends. The CDR3 sequence is 13 residues long. CDR1 is SEHNR and CDR2 is FQNEAQ in the germline V gene (reference sequence). The CDR3 sequence is CASSLDPIDTQYF. CDR3 nucleotide sequence: TGTGCCAGCAGCTTAGATCCAATAGATACGCAGTATTTT.

The rearrangement links TRBV29-1 to TRBJ2-7, with 9 bases identical to TRBD2. The CDR3 totals 14 residues. V gave up 8 bases and J gave up 2 bases; unmatched junction bases: 10. Germline CDR1 SQVTM, CDR2 ANQGSEA. This CDR3 is CSPGASGITYEQYF. The CDR3 DNA sequence: TGCAGCCCTGGGGCTAGCGGGATAACCTACGAGCAGTACTTC.

This clone was counted a single time. The chain links TRBV7-9 to TRBJ2-4; D gene uncertain. Trimming removed 8 bases at V and 1 base at J, with 6 bases between. Per the germline V gene, CDR1 is SEHNR and CDR2 is FQNEAQ (reference sequence). This CDR3 is 12 amino acids long. The CDR3 nucleotides read TGTGCCAGCGGTGAGGCCAAAAACATTCAGTACTTC. Protein: CASGEAKNIQYF.

The CDR3, as DNA: TGTGCCAGCAGCTCGGAGGGACAGAACTATGGCTACACCTTC. Translation: CASSSEGQNYGYTF. V is TRBV5-4 and J is TRBJ1-2; the match to TRBD1 covers 7 bases. The V gene end was trimmed by 3 bases and the J gene end by 2 bases; junction bases not matched to a gene: 4. The CDR3 has 14 residues. Germline V gene data show CDR1 as SGHNT and CDR2 as YYREEE (reference sequence). Variable domain in full (rest from reference TRBV5-4 and TRBJ1-2): ETGVTQSPTHLIKTRGQQVTLRCSSQSGHNTVSWYQQALGQGPQFIFQYYREEENGRGNFPPRFSGLQFPNYSSELNVNALELDDSALYLCASSSEGQNYGYTFGSGTRLTVV.

The chain couples TRBV27 to TRBJ1-5; 7 nucleotides agree with TRBD1. The germline V gene has CDR1 MNHEY and CDR2 SMNVEV (reference sequence). The J segment lost 3 bases and the V segment lost 11 bases, leaving 7 bases of the junction unmatched. The CDR3 has 13 amino acids. The CDR3 reads CAAGQGDNQPQHF. In nucleotides, the CDR3 is TGTGCCGCGGGGCAGGGGGACAATCAGCCCCAGCATTTT.

The chain combines TRBV5-6 with TRBJ2-7; TRBD2 agrees at 7 bases. This CDR3 is 18 amino acids long. CDR1 SGHDT and CDR2 YYEEEE come from the germline V gene. The trim removed 1 base at V and 5 bases at J, leaving 18 bases unmatched. CDR3 sequence (DNA): TGTGCCAGCAGCTTGTTCAGAGAGCGGGATGAAGCTAATGACGAGCAGTACTTC. This encodes CASSLFRERDEANDEQYF.

The sample holds one count of this clone. The chain joins TRBV19 to TRBJ2-2; no firm D call. The germline V gene encodes CDR1 LNHDA and CDR2 SQIVND (reference sequence). The CDR3 consists of 20 residues. V lost 7 bases and J 1 base, leaving 28 bases between the germline ends. The CDR3 is CASMSLEATSAQENTGELFF. CDR3 sequence (DNA): TGTGCCAGTATGTCACTTGAGGCTACTTCAGCCCAAGAGAACACCGGGGAGCTGTTTTTT.

V and J are TRBV4-3 and TRBJ1-1, with TRBD1 as a possible D gene (6 bases). The CDR3 runs 13 residues. Germline CDR1 is LGHNA and CDR2 is YSLEER. Trimming took 1 base from V and 7 from J, leaving 10 bases between them. The CDR3 sequence: CASSQAGEGEAFF. The DNA for the CDR3 is TGCGCCAGCAGCCAAGCAGGGGAGGGTGAAGCTTTCTTT.

This chain uses TRBV11-3 with TRBJ2-1, with TRBD2 matching over 8 bases. This CDR3 has 17 residues. V gave up 5 bases and J gave up 3 bases; unmatched junction bases: 12. Germline CDR1 reads SGHNT; CDR2 reads YENEEA. The DNA for the CDR3 is TGTGCCAGCAGCCTCCAGAGGGTAGCGGGATGCTACAATGAGCAGTTCTTC. Translated, it gives CASSLQRVAGCYNEQFF.

The rearrangement links TRBV27 to TRBJ2-1; TRBD2 agrees at 7 bases. The V gene's germline CDR1 is MNHEY and CDR2 SMNVEV (reference sequence). The CDR3 contains 15 residues. The J segment lost 2 bases and the V segment lost 3 bases, leaving 4 bases of the junction unmatched. For the CDR3, the DNA is TGTGCCAGCAGTTTGGGGGGGGAGGCCTACAATGAGCAGTTCTTC. The encoded protein is CASSLGGEAYNEQFF.

This sequence joins TRBV4-3 and TRBJ2-3; TRBD2 matches 10 bases. With V trimmed by 2 bases and J by 6 bases, 8 bases remained unmatched. From germline, CDR1 is LGHNA and CDR2 YSLEER. The CDR3 has 16 amino acids. The DNA of the CDR3 is TGCGCCAGCAGCCAATTAAGAGCGGGAGGGGAGGATACGCAGTATTTT. Translated: CASSQLRAGGEDTQYF.

V usage is TRBV7-2 and J usage is TRBJ2-7, with 8 positions matching TRBD2. The CDR3 consists of 16 residues. Germline assignment: CDR1 SGHTA and CDR2 FQGNSA. V lost 5 bases and J lost 6; bases outside the gene matches: 15. CDR3 sequence: CASSVGGLDPSVEQYF. CDR3 nucleotide sequence: TGTGCCAGCAGCGTAGGGGGACTAGACCCCTCCGTCGAGCAGTACTTC.

The CDR3 bases are TGTGCCAGCAGATTGCCAGGGAAAGGAAACACCATATATTTT. It yields the protein CASRLPGKGNTIYF. The chain carries TRBV14 and TRBJ1-3; tentative D call: TRBD1 (5 bases). V lost 6 bases to trimming and J lost 4 bases, with 13 bases between them. From germline, CDR1 is SGHDN and CDR2 FVKESK. CDR3 size: 14 residues.

The V call is TRBV21-1, the J call TRBJ2-5; the D call TRBD1 from the table was never checked on the DNA. TRBV21-1 is classified as a pseudogene. The CDR3 totals 15 residues. DNA of the CDR3: TGTGCCAGCAGCAAAGATGAACAGGATCAAGAGACCCAGTACTTC. Translating gives CASSKDEQDQETQYF.

The table lists this clone with a count of one. The V call is TRBV5-8, the J call TRBJ2-5; TRBD1 aligns across 9 bases. Trimming at V came to 4 bases and at J to 5 bases, leaving 15 bases not matched to a gene. Germline assignment: CDR1 SGHTS and CDR2 YDEGEE. This CDR3 is 17 amino acids long. In nucleotides, the CDR3 is TGTGCCAGCAGCCGGACTGGACCCGGGACAGGGAGCGAGACCCAGTACTTC. This gives the protein CASSRTGPGTGSETQYF.

DNA for the CDR3: TGTGCCAGTGGGGGGACTAGCGGGAACAATGAGCAGTTCTTC. The encoded protein is CASGGTSGNNEQFF. The chain uses TRBV19 and TRBJ2-1, with TRBD2 identical over 13 bases. The trim removed 8 bases at V and 5 bases at J, leaving 3 bases unmatched. The CDR3 runs to 14 residues. The V gene's germline CDR1 is LNHDA and CDR2 SQIVND (reference sequence). Based on the CDR3 plus reference TRBV19 and TRBJ2-1, the full variable domain is DGGITQSPKYLFRKEGQNVTLSCEQNLNHDAMYWYRQDPGQGLRLIYYSQIVNDFQKGDIAEGYSVSREKKESFPLTVTSAQKNPTAFYLCASGGTSGNNEQFFGPGTRLTVL.

This clone occurred a few times. The V gene is TRBV7-6, the J gene TRBJ2-5; TRBD2 matches 10 bases. V dropped 4 bases and J dropped 1; count of bases not matched to a gene: 6. Germline CDR1 reads SGHVS; CDR2 reads FNYEAQ. The CDR3 length is 16 residues. CDR3 loop: CASSSGLAASQETQYF. The DNA for the CDR3 is TGTGCCAGCAGCTCCGGACTAGCGGCCTCCCAAGAGACCCAGTACTTC.

The genes are TRBV7-3 and TRBJ2-1, with 14 bases identical to TRBD2. Germline CDR1 and CDR2: SGHTA and FQGTGA. V dropped 4 bases and J dropped 10; count of bases not matched to a gene: 6. The CDR3 consists of 15 residues. CDR3 DNA: TGTGCCAGCAGCTCGGGACTAGCGGGAGAGACGGAGCAGTTCTTC. Translation: CASSSGLAGETEQFF.

This clone was observed a handful of times. This sequence joins TRBV7-9 and TRBJ1-1, with 9 nucleotides matching TRBD1. Germline V gene lookup returns CDR1 SEHNR and CDR2 FQNEAQ (reference sequence). V shed 5 bases and J 2 bases; nucleotides not matched to a gene: 9. The CDR3 consists of 16 residues. The DNA of the CDR3 is TGTGCCAGCAGCCCTCCCGGGACAGGGAGAAACACTGAAGCTTTCTTT. Amino acids: CASSPPGTGRNTEAFF.

The V call is TRBV28, the J call TRBJ2-7, with 7 bases matching TRBD2. Looked up from germline, CDR1 is MDHEN and CDR2 is SYDVKM. The CDR3 covers 14 residues. V was pared by 6 bases and J by 0 bases, with 5 bases of the junction left unmatched. The CDR3 nucleotides read TGTGCCAGCAGCATGAGGGACTACTCCTACGAGCAGTACTTC. It translates to CASSMRDYSYEQYF. Full variable domain (outside the CDR3, taken from reference TRBV28 and TRBJ2-7): DVKVTQSSRYLVKRTGEKVFLECVQDMDHENMFWYRQDPGLGLRLIYFSYDVKMKEKGDIPEGYSVSREKKERFSLILESASTNQTSMYLCASSMRDYSYEQYFGPGTRLTVT.

The J gene is TRBJ1-2, the V gene TRBV6-1; 9 bases are shared with TRBD1. Germline assignment: CDR1 MNHNS and CDR2 SASEGT. The CDR3 is 16 amino acids. Trimming at V came to 1 base and at J to 8 bases, leaving 11 bases not matched to a gene. The CDR3 DNA is TGTGCCAGCAGTGAAGTCGGGACAGGGACCCTGGGGGGCTACACCTTC. Its translation is CASSEVGTGTLGGYTF.